This T cell receptor (beta chain) was sequenced for a study of blood T cells in healthy people across ages. Findings and limits, study-wide: No one knew whether donors had CMV, which possibly confounded expanded clonotype changes.

The use of a sample-barcoded 5' primer and a J-beta primer mix characterized a second PCR of about 7 to 12 cycles. In TCRdb, the 5' RACE reads were re-called with MiXCR into one record per CDR3 protein. Altogether 1.2 million to 1.5 million distinct CDR3 sequences are present, about 43% being singletons, with the ten largest covering roughly 7.7%. Note on this clonotype: As yet, its antigen is unknown.

The germline CDR1 and CDR2 sequences are LGHDT and YNNKEL (reference sequence). Trimming stripped 2 bases from V and 5 bases from J, with 19 bases between. The CDR3 consists of 16 residues. The chain links TRBV3-1 to TRBJ2-7, with D perhaps assigned TRBD1 or TRBD2 (6 bases each). This TCR was sampled from a woman between 18 and 29 years old in good health. Sequenced sample: blood. The CDR3 DNA sequence: TGTGCCAGCAGCCAAACGGGAGCAGGGGCGAGGAACGAGCAGTACTTC. Its translation: CASSQTGAGARNEQYF.